The sequence of this TCR beta chain was determined in a study of blood T cell repertoires in COVID-19 (dated by TCRdb to 2020 to 2021). Broadly, across the study: Collaborator samples came from the United States, Italy and Spain and covered acute and convalescent phases of COVID-19. The prospective study material was composed of cDNA or gDNA derived from T cells, B-cell-depleted T cells, or PBMCs. Samples were obtained from the ongoing ImmuneRACE study (first 160 participants) and from about 1,300 subjects provided by 6 global collaborators. The sample metadata nearly always contained a de-identified subject ID, COVID-19 status, age in years and sex. The repertoires were released in a freely available public database intended as a resource for research on the immune response to SARS-CoV-2. The dataset comprised deeply sampled blood TCRbeta repertoires from subjects exposed to, actively infected with, or recovered from COVID-19. Where HLA class I and class II types were available, the types were taken from metadata supplied by the sample provider, not from assay-based typing. Summary of the overall study and its limitations: The amount of clinical and demographic metadata varied by source and participant and was provided uncurated.

TCRbeta CDR3 regions were amplified from genomic DNA using the immunoSEQ Assay, a bias-controlled multiplex PCR. In the authors' own workflow: Within the assay, amplification of reference gene primers was used to estimate how many nucleated cells each sample contained. To quantify the absolute abundance of each unique TCRbeta CDR3 rearrangement, sequence reads were collapsed and filtered. For each sample, productive Simpson clonality was calculated as the square root of Simpson's diversity index across productive rearrangements. TCRdb retrieved this table from immuneACCESS and kept in-frame rearrangements only. Not all clones are present; in checked studies, unresolved V genes account for under half, and no reason is known for the remainder. The V and J calls and the clone size are those of that table, but D and trimming were determined from the DNA. The sample has under 90,000 clones on record, about 80% of them singletons. More than 5% of the sample lies in the top ten.

Whole blood was collected in K2EDTA tubes by collaborating institutions according to the institutions' own protocols. For TCRbeta analysis, collaborators shipped samples in one of three forms: frozen whole blood, isolated PBMCs, or DNA extracted from either of those sample types. V lost 6 bases and J lost 0 bases; the stretch between them is 12 bases long. The CDR3 runs 14 residues from the cysteine to the phenylalanine. Here the CDR3 DNA is all that survives: 42 bases in frame from base 1. CDR1 and CDR2, looked up from the germline V gene (reference sequence), are LGHDT and YNNKEL. Concerning this clone: Its binding antigen is unknown. Within one base of it there is no much larger clone, and no base qualities were kept.

Sequenced material: peripheral blood. This TCR came from a man aged 45-60 years with active or convalescent COVID-19. The chain joins TRBV3-1 (or the pseudogene TRBV3-2) to TRBJ2-7; TRBD2 is a possible D gene, resting on 5 matching bases. The CDR3 here reads CASSHLGSSYEQYF. In nucleotides, the sequence is TGTGCCAGCAGTCACCTAGGGAGCTCCTACGAGCAGTACTTC.